These 29 T cell receptor beta chains were all obtained from the same sample, sequenced in a study of cytomegalovirus exposure and HLA in healthy donors. TCRdb's copy holds only in-frame clones and misses some; the assay was immunoSEQ multiplex PCR. The sample consists of 100,000 to 150,000 clones, 75% to 90% of them appearing once. Input material: PBMCs. Source of these receptors: a woman aged 18-29 years in good health and CMV-seronegative.

The table lists this clone with many counts. J is TRBJ1-1 and V is TRBV9; D possibly corresponds to TRBD1 (5 bases). Trimming cost V 0 bases and J 1 base, with 10 bases left between them. CDR1 and CDR2 from the germline V gene are SGDLS and YYNGEE. The CDR3 loop spans 15 amino acids. The CDR3 here is CASSVGGAGNTEAFF. As DNA, the CDR3 is TGTGCCAGCAGCGTAGGGGGCGCTGGGAACACTGAAGCTTTCTTT.

The genes are TRBV6-5 and TRBJ2-1, with 11 bases aligning to TRBD2. There are 14 residues in the CDR3. J gave up 10 bases and V 6 bases, and 8 bases lay outside the gene matches. The germline CDR1 and CDR2 sequences are MNHEY and SVGAGI. DNA for the CDR3: TGTGCCAGCAGCCCGACTAGCGGGAAAGCGGAGCAGTTCTTC. It specifies CASSPTSGKAEQFF.

The chain is built from TRBV28 and TRBJ2-3, with 9 bases that match TRBD2. V dropped 1 base and J dropped 3; count of bases not matched to a gene: 14. Germline V lookup: CDR1 MDHEN, CDR2 SYDVKM. The CDR3 loop spans 19 amino acids. The chain's CDR3 is CASSLFLGVRGGITDTQYF. Written as DNA, the CDR3 is TGTGCCAGCAGTTTATTTCTGGGTGTGCGGGGGGGCATTACAGATACGCAGTATTTT.

V gene TRBV6-1 combines with J gene TRBJ1-5; D is undetermined. Trimming removed 1 base at V and 7 bases at J, with 14 bases between. The CDR3 runs to 15 residues. The germline V gene encodes CDR1 MNHNS and CDR2 SASEGT. The CDR3 region is CASSEGVGRGQPQHF. CDR3 coding DNA: TGTGCCAGCAGTGAAGGGGTCGGCAGAGGGCAGCCCCAGCATTTT.

V usage is TRBV28 and J usage is TRBJ2-1, with 11 bases identical to TRBD1. Per the germline V gene, CDR1 is MDHEN and CDR2 is SYDVKM. CDR3 length: 15 residues. V shed 2 bases and J 5 bases; nucleotides not matched to a gene: 2. The CDR3 protein is CASSLGTGGDNEQFF. CDR3 DNA: TGTGCCAGCAGTTTAGGGACAGGGGGTGACAATGAGCAGTTCTTC.

This chain uses TRBV2 with TRBJ2-5; D unclear. The germline V and J ends were trimmed by 4 bases and 3 bases, with 12 bases remaining between them. Germline V CDR1 and CDR2: SNHLY, FYNNEI. The CDR3 is 14 residues long. The CDR3 sequence: CASSAVYFKETQYF. CDR3 bases: TGTGCCAGCAGTGCCGTCTATTTTAAAGAGACCCAGTACTTC. Full variable domain (remainder filled in from reference TRBV2 and TRBJ2-5): EPEVTQTPSHQVTQMGQEVILRCVPISNHLYFYWYRQILGQKVEFLVSFYNNEISEKSEIFDDQFSVERPDGSNFTLKIRSTKLEDSAMYFCASSAVYFKETQYFGPGTRLLVL.

The V call is TRBV5-1, the J call TRBJ1-1; no definite D call. The CDR3 is 11 amino acids. Germline CDR1 is SGHRS and CDR2 is YFSETQ. V was pared by 6 bases and J by 1 base, with 4 bases between. CDR3 nucleotides: TGCGCCAGCACCCAGAACACTGAAGCTTTCTTT. It is translated as CASTQNTEAFF. The full variable domain, in which reference TRBV5-1 and TRBJ1-1 provide the parts outside the CDR3, is KAGVTQTPRYLIKTRGQQVTLSCSPISGHRSVSWYQQTPGQGLQFLFEYFSETQRNKGNFPGRFSGRQFSNSRSEMNVSTLELGDSALYLCASTQNTEAFFGQGTRLTVV.

This chain joins TRBV13 and TRBJ1-5, with D possibly matching TRBD1 (6 bases). Germline lookup yields CDR1 PRHDT and CDR2 FYEKMQ (reference sequence). V was trimmed by 6 bases and J by 7 bases, leaving 13 bases between them. The CDR3 has 13 amino acids. CDR3 region: CASSRNRVQPQHF. The CDR3 DNA reads as TGTGCCAGCAGTAGGAACAGGGTGCAGCCCCAGCATTTT.

This sequence joins TRBV9 and TRBJ2-3; D possibly corresponds to TRBD1 (6 bases). The V gene's germline CDR1 is SGDLS and CDR2 YYNGEE. The CDR3 sequence is 17 residues long. V was shortened by 2 bases and J by 3 bases, with 19 bases between the two germline ends. DNA of the CDR3: TGTGCCAGCAGCGTCGTCCAGGCAGGGGCCCCAACAGATACGCAGTATTTT. Translating it yields CASSVVQAGAPTDTQYF. Looking up the rest from reference TRBV9 and TRBJ2-3 gives the full variable domain: DSGVTQTPKHLITATGQRVTLRCSPRSGDLSVYWYQQSLDQGLQFLIQYYNGEERAKGNILERFSAQQFPDLHSELNLSSLELGDSALYFCASSVVQAGAPTDTQYFGPGTRLTVL.

The chain is built from TRBV6-5 and TRBJ1-4, with a weak D call TRBD1 (6 bases). The ends were cut back, 8 bases at V and 10 bases at J, with 23 bases in the middle. The CDR3 is made up of 15 amino acids. Germline CDR1 and CDR2: MNHEY and SVGAGI. For the CDR3, the DNA is TGTGCCAGCGCCACGTCTAAGCAGGGGACCGGAAAACTGTTTTTT. Translating it yields CASATSKQGTGKLFF.

This clone turned up a few times. The chain is built from TRBV5-4 and TRBJ2-7; 7 bases match TRBD2. Losses at the gene ends were 4 bases for V and 2 bases for J; bases not matched to a gene: 12. The CDR3 has 16 residues. The germline V gene encodes CDR1 SGHNT and CDR2 YYREEE (reference sequence). The CDR3 reads CASSPESSGVTYEQYF. The CDR3 region has the DNA TGTGCCAGCAGCCCCGAGTCTAGCGGAGTCACCTACGAGCAGTACTTC.

This chain uses TRBV5-5 with TRBJ1-5; D possibly corresponds to TRBD1 (6 bases). In germline, CDR1 is SGHKS, CDR2 YYEKEE (reference sequence). With 3 bases removed from V and 11 bases from J, the gap between germline ends came to 15 bases. The CDR3 extends over 13 amino acids. The CDR3 DNA reads as TGTGCCAGCAGCTGGAGACAGGTATCGACCCAGCATTTT. Translated, it gives CASSWRQVSTQHF. Filled out from reference TRBV5-5 and TRBJ1-5, the complete variable domain reads DAGVTQSPTHLIKTRGQQVTLRCSPISGHKSVSWYQQVLGQGPQFIFQYYEKEERGRGNFPDRFSARQFPNYSSELNVNALLLGDSALYLCASSWRQVSTQHFGDGTRLSIL.

The CDR3 DNA sequence: TGTGCCAGCTCACCAGAAGGGGTCATTGGAAAACTGTTTTTT. Protein: CASSPEGVIGKLFF. V is TRBV18 and J is TRBJ1-4; TRBD1 is a possible D gene (5 bases). CDR3 length: 14 amino acids. Germline V CDR1 and CDR2: KGHSH, LQKENI. Trimming pared 2 bases from V and 10 bases from J, leaving 14 bases between.

This chain links TRBV15 with TRBJ2-3; TRBD2 agrees at 7 bases. Germline V gene sequence: CDR1 LNHNV, CDR2 YYDKDF (reference sequence). The CDR3 covers 15 residues. V dropped 1 base and J dropped 2; count of bases not matched to a gene: 3. The CDR3 is CATSRGLADTDTQYF. The CDR3 DNA reads as TGTGCCACCAGCAGAGGGCTAGCGGACACAGATACGCAGTATTTT.

The V call is TRBV9, the J call TRBJ2-2; TRBD2 agrees at 7 bases. V gave up 1 base and J gave up 5 bases; unmatched junction bases: 5. This CDR3 contains 15 residues. Germline lookup yields CDR1 SGDLS and CDR2 YYNGEE. CDR3 sequence: CASSVTSVETGELFF. For the CDR3, the DNA is TGTGCCAGCAGCGTAACTAGCGTAGAAACCGGGGAGCTGTTTTTT.

V is TRBV6-1 and J is TRBJ1-3; TRBD1 matches at 10 bases. In germline, CDR1 is MNHNS, CDR2 SASEGT. V shed 4 bases and J 2 bases; nucleotides not matched to a gene: 14. CDR3 length: 19 amino acids. The CDR3 DNA reads TGTGCCAGCAGTGCCAGGTGGGGGACAGGGGTCTCAACTGGAAACACCATATATTTT. It yields the protein CASSARWGTGVSTGNTIYF.

The rearrangement joins TRBV21-1 to TRBJ2-3; the table's D gene call, TRBD1, was not cross checked with the DNA. TRBV21-1 is a listed pseudogene. This CDR3 is 16 amino acids long. The CDR3 sequence: CASSKGHGCRTDTQYF. The CDR3 nucleotides read TGTGCCAGCAGCAAAGGACACGGTTGTCGCACAGATACGCAGTATTTT.

This chain uses TRBV11-3 with TRBJ2-1, with 8 positions matching TRBD2. Germline CDR1 SGHNT, CDR2 YENEEA. The CDR3 runs to 14 residues. Trimming removed 5 bases from V and 10 bases from J; junction bases left unmatched: 10. The CDR3 sequence is CASSVSGARGEQFF. The DNA for the CDR3 is TGTGCCAGCAGCGTTAGCGGGGCGAGGGGCGAGCAGTTCTTC.

This chain uses TRBV7-2 with TRBJ1-1; no firm D call. The CDR3 loop spans 15 amino acids. Looked up from germline, CDR1 is SGHTA and CDR2 is FQGNSA. V lost 1 base and J lost 1, with 10 bases in between. This chain's CDR3 is CASSLVFTRNTEAFF. Written as DNA, the CDR3 is TGTGCCAGCAGCTTAGTCTTTACCAGGAACACTGAAGCTTTCTTT.

V is TRBV27 and J is TRBJ1-5, with a weak D call TRBD1 (6 bases). This CDR3 is 18 amino acids long. Germline V lookup: CDR1 MNHEY, CDR2 SMNVEV (reference sequence). The V end was cut by 5 bases, the J end by 0 bases, with 20 bases between. The chain's CDR3 is CASSLFYAGEYSNQPQHF. Here the CDR3 DNA reads TGTGCCAGCAGTCTCTTCTACGCAGGGGAGTATAGCAATCAGCCCCAGCATTTT.

The gene calls are TRBV6-1 and TRBJ2-3, with D perhaps TRBD1 (5 bases). The CDR3 sequence is 16 residues long. Germline values: CDR1 MNHNS, CDR2 SASEGT. V gave up 2 bases and J gave up 2 bases, with 14 bases separating them. The CDR3 sequence: CASSENVGAPTDTQYF. The CDR3 DNA reads TGTGCCAGCAGTGAAAATGTTGGGGCGCCCACAGATACGCAGTATTTT.

V is TRBV6-4 and J is TRBJ2-3; 10 bases line up with TRBD2. The CDR3 sequence is 17 residues long. Germline CDR1 and CDR2: MRHNA and SNTAGT. Germline trimming cut 6 bases from V and 3 bases from J; bases unmatched to any gene: 12. The CDR3 DNA reads TGTGCCAGCAGCCACGGGTTAGCGGGGGGTGTGACAGATACGCAGTATTTT. Its translation: CASSHGLAGGVTDTQYF.

This chain joins TRBV28 and TRBJ2-7, with 8 bases fitting TRBD1. The CDR3 is made up of 13 amino acids. The J segment lost 4 bases and the V segment lost 7 bases, leaving 6 bases of the junction unmatched. Per germline, CDR1 MDHEN and CDR2 SYDVKM. The CDR3 sequence: CASTRQGIYEQYF. For the CDR3, the DNA is TGTGCCAGCACCCGACAGGGGATTTACGAGCAGTACTTC.

The chain uses TRBV28 and TRBJ1-1; D is unresolved. V was shortened by 1 base and J by 4 bases, with 7 bases between the two germline ends. This CDR3 has 13 amino acids. Looked up from germline, CDR1 is MDHEN and CDR2 is SYDVKM. CDR3 residues: CASSLFGSTEAFF. CDR3 bases: TGTGCCAGCAGTTTATTTGGGAGCACTGAAGCTTTCTTT.

The chain links TRBV9 to TRBJ1-2; no clear D gene. CDR1 is SGDLS, CDR2 YYNGEE, per germline. CDR3 length equals 12 residues. V was clipped by 5 bases and J by 4 bases, with 9 bases between them. In DNA form, the CDR3 reads TGTGCCAGCAGTACTGACTTCTATGGCTACACCTTC. Protein sequence: CASSTDFYGYTF.

The rearrangement joins TRBV29-1 to TRBJ1-1; D may be TRBD1 (6 bases). Trimming stripped 6 bases from V and 8 bases from J, with 16 bases between. CDR1 is SQVTM and CDR2 is ANQGSEA in the germline V gene. This CDR3 is 12 amino acids long. CDR3 coding DNA: TGCAGCGTGGGGTCGAAACAGGGAGAAGCTTTCTTT. This gives the protein CSVGSKQGEAFF.

The rearrangement links TRBV5-1 to TRBJ2-7; perhaps TRBD2 as D (6 bases). Germline assignment: CDR1 SGHRS and CDR2 YFSETQ. Trimming pared 4 bases from V and 5 bases from J, leaving 16 bases between. This CDR3 comprises 14 residues. The CDR3 sequence is CASSPGGAGNEQYF. DNA of the CDR3: TGCGCCAGCAGCCCAGGCGGGGCGGGGAACGAGCAGTACTTC.

This clone was seen only once. This chain uses TRBV2 with TRBJ1-5; D possibly corresponds to TRBD1 (6 bases). The germline V gene encodes CDR1 SNHLY and CDR2 FYNNEI. V dropped 6 bases and J dropped 8 bases, with 17 bases sitting between them. CDR3 size: 14 residues. The DNA for the CDR3 is TGTGCCAGCAGCCCAGGGGCCGGGGGGGAGCCCCAGCATTTT. Translation gives CASSPGAGGEPQHF. The full variable domain, with the rest looked up from reference TRBV2 and TRBJ1-5, is EPEVTQTPSHQVTQMGQEVILRCVPISNHLYFYWYRQILGQKVEFLVSFYNNEISEKSEIFDDQFSVERPDGSNFTLKIRSTKLEDSAMYFCASSPGAGGEPQHFGDGTRLSIL.

The rearrangement joins TRBV6-1 to TRBJ2-7, with D possibly matching TRBD2 (6 bases). Trimming stripped 4 bases from V and 7 bases from J, with 14 bases between. This CDR3 comprises 13 residues. Looked up from germline, CDR1 is MNHNS and CDR2 is SASEGT. The CDR3 protein is CASSGGVVEEQYV. The CDR3 bases are TGTGCCAGCAGTGGGGGGGTGGTGGAGGAGCAGTACGTC.